This TCR beta chain derives from a study of blood T cell repertoires in COVID-19. Looking at the study overall: Researchers got acute and convalescent COVID-19 samples from the United States, Italy and Spain. The analysed material was cDNA or gDNA that came from T cells, B-cell-depleted T cells, or PBMCs.

Authors' data handling: Amplification of reference gene primers was used by the study to estimate nucleated cell counts. Produced via immunoSEQ multiplex PCR; TCRdb's table is partial and in-frame only. V, J and clone size are those of that table, while D and trimming were read from the DNA. The table records around 220,000 clones, 80% to 85% of them present only once. CDR1 is SGHTA and CDR2 is FQGNSA in the germline V gene. The CDR3 extends over 18 amino acids. V gave up 0 bases and J gave up 0 bases, with 18 bases separating them. This chain joins TRBV7-2 and TRBJ2-7; D may be TRBD2 (6 bases). Sample: peripheral blood. This receptor was taken from a human donor in a cohort sampled during active COVID-19. This chain's CDR3 is CASSLARASRDFSYEQYF. DNA for the CDR3: TGTGCCAGCAGCTTAGCTCGTGCCAGCCGGGACTTCTCCTACGAGCAGTACTTC.